This T cell receptor (beta chain) was recorded in a study of cytomegalovirus exposure and HLA in healthy donors. Whereas donors were nominally healthy upon sampling, unrecorded immune exposures were probable. 13 Jbeta primers and 60 Vbeta primers were used for the PCR. This table comes from immunoSEQ multiplex PCR, and its TCRdb copy is limited to in-frame clones, with some not included. The table lists about 82,000 clones, roughly a tenth of them singletons. V trimming: 1 base; J trimming: 7 bases; junction bases outside the gene matches: 3. This CDR3 is built from 15 residues. From germline, CDR1 is MDHEN and CDR2 SYDVKM.

The chain links TRBV28 to TRBJ1-4; 10 nucleotides line up with TRBD1. The receptor was derived from a man in his fifties or sixties in good health and CMV-seropositive. The sequencing sample was made of PBMCs. CDR3 residues: CASSLSGTGVEKLFF. CDR3 bases: TGTGCCAGCAGTTTATCCGGGACAGGGGTTGAAAAACTGTTTTTT.